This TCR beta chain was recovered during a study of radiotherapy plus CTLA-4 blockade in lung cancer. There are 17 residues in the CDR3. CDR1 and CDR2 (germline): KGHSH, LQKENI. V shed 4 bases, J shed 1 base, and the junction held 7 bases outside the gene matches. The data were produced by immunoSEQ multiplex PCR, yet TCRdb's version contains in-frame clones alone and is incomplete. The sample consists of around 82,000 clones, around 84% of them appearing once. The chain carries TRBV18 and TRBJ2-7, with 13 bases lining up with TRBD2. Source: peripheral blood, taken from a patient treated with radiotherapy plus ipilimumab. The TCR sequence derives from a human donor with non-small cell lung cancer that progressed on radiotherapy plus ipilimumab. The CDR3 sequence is CASSRSGTSGTSYEQYF. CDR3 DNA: TGTGCCAGCTCACGATCCGGGACTAGCGGGACATCCTACGAGCAGTACTTC. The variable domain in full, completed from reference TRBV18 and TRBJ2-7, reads NAGVMQNPRHLVRRRGQEARLRCSPMKGHSHVYWYRQLPEEGLKFMVYLQKENIIDESGMPKERFSAEFPKEGPSILRIQQVVRGDSAAYFCASSRSGTSGTSYEQYFGPGTRLTVT.